This T cell receptor (beta chain) was captured by sequencing in a study of T cell responses to AZD1222 COVID-19 vaccine. About the study: Pooled samples include second doses given at about 4 or 12 weeks.

Worth noting for this clone: Its antigen is not identified.

Only in-frame clones appear in the TCRdb table, and some are missing; sequencing was by immunoSEQ multiplex PCR. Of 150,000 to 180,000 clones listed, more than 90% are singletons. Study conclusions and caveats: Only after the peak T cell response were repertoires sampled. Unmutated variant regions reportedly attract nearly half of all spike-specific TCRs. With dominance at 160-218 and 743-854, vaccine-associated CD4 TCRs spanned spike.

Germline assignment: CDR1 GTSNPN and CDR2 SVGIG (reference sequence). Trimming stripped 4 bases from V and 2 bases from J, with 8 bases between. The CDR3 sequence is 12 residues long. This sequence originates from an adult in good health. The material sequenced was peripheral blood, taken on day 0 of AZD1222 vaccination. The rearrangement uses TRBV30 and TRBJ1-2, with D maybe TRBD1 (6 bases). The CDR3 DNA reads as TGTGCCTGGACCACAGGGAACTATGGCTACACCTTC. Translation gives CAWTTGNYGYTF. The whole variable domain, filled in from reference TRBV30 and TRBJ1-2, reads SQTIHQWPATLVQPVGSPLSLECTVEGTSNPNLYWYRQAAGRGLQLLFYSVGIGQISSEVPQNLSASRPQDRQFILSSKKLLLSDSGFYLCAWTTGNYGYTFGSGTRLTVV.